This T cell receptor (beta chain) was recorded in a study of technical replicates of blood from a few donors. The CDR3 extends over 15 amino acids. Unmatched junction bases numbered 1, after V lost 0 bases and J lost 2 bases. Germline loops: CDR1 LGHNA, CDR2 YNFKEQ. The table came from immunoSEQ multiplex PCR; TCRdb's copy has only in-frame clones and leaves some out. In the table there are more than 65,000 clones, 96% of which are singletons. The chain is built from TRBV4-2 and TRBJ1-5, with TRBD1 matching 7 bases. Input material: T cells isolated from PBMCs. The TCR originated in a human donor in good health. As DNA, the CDR3 is TGTGCCAGCAGCCAAGAAGGGACAGGCAATCAGCCCCAGCATTTT. It yields the protein CASSQEGTGNQPQHF.